The 29 T cell receptor beta chains below all came from one sample that was sequenced in a study of blood T cell repertoires in COVID-19. Clones were sequenced by immunoSEQ multiplex PCR, and TCRdb holds only the in-frame ones, with some missing. Among almost 95,000 clones listed, around nine tenths were seen once. The sequenced material came from peripheral blood. The receptors here all came from an older woman with COVID-19, enrolled during active disease.

The chain couples TRBV7-6 to TRBJ2-2, with TRBD1 matching over 7 bases. Unmatched junction bases numbered 8, after V lost 1 base and J lost 3 bases. The length of the CDR3 is 17 residues. Germline V gene sequence: CDR1 SGHVS, CDR2 FNYEAQ. The DNA for the CDR3 is TGTGCCAGCAGCTTAGTACTAGACAGGGCGGACACCGGGGAGCTGTTTTTT. It encodes CASSLVLDRADTGELFF.

The chain couples TRBV12-3 or TRBV12-4 to TRBJ1-5; no definite D call. The CDR3 totals 13 residues. Trimming took off 5 bases at V and 3 bases at J, with 8 bases between the two ends. CDR3 sequence (DNA): TGTGCCAGCAGTCGGGTCGTCAATCAGCCCCAGCATTTT. It specifies CASSRVVNQPQHF.

V gene TRBV9 combines with J gene TRBJ1-3; unclear D gene. V lost 2 bases, J lost 0 bases, and 12 bases lay in between. The CDR3 covers 16 residues. Per germline, CDR1 SGDLS and CDR2 YYNGEE. The CDR3 coding sequence is TGTGCCAGCAGCGTCAACGCGGCTATCTCTGGAAACACCATATATTTT. It translates to CASSVNAAISGNTIYF.

The genes are TRBV5-1 and TRBJ2-3, with 10 bases identical to TRBD2. This CDR3 has 15 amino acids. Germline CDR1 SGHRS, CDR2 YFSETQ. Trimming took 3 bases from V and 6 from J; bases not matched to a gene: 7. Here the CDR3 DNA reads TGCGCCAGCAGCTCAGCGGGGGGGCCTACGGATACGCAGTATTTT. Translated, it gives CASSSAGGPTDTQYF.

The V call is TRBV7-9, the J call TRBJ1-2; D is perhaps TRBD1 (5 bases). The germline V gene encodes CDR1 SEHNR and CDR2 FQNEAQ (reference sequence). V dropped 5 bases and J dropped 2 bases, with 12 bases sitting between them. The CDR3 extends over 14 amino acids. DNA of the CDR3: TGTGCCAGCAGCCCGCCCGGGGGGAACTATGGCTACACCTTC. The encoded protein is CASSPPGGNYGYTF.

The chain recombines TRBV7-2 with TRBJ1-1; no clear D gene. The CDR3 loop spans 14 amino acids. Germline V gives CDR1 SGHTA, CDR2 FQGNSA. Trimming removed 5 bases from V and 3 bases from J, with 13 bases in between. The CDR3 region is CASSPSVGYTEAFF. As DNA, the CDR3 is TGTGCCAGCAGCCCTTCGGTCGGTTACACTGAAGCTTTCTTT.

The V call is TRBV7-3, the J call TRBJ2-7; D is undetermined. The germline gives CDR1 SGHTA, CDR2 FQGTGA. Trimming took 5 bases from V and 5 from J, leaving 13 bases between them. The CDR3 length is 13 residues. CDR3 bases: TGTGCCAGCAGCAAGACTGTGGTCGACGAGCAGTACTTC. This sequence encodes CASSKTVVDEQYF.

The CDR3 reads CASSQGLGPDSPLHF. CDR3 coding DNA: TGTGCCAGCAGCCAAGGTCTCGGTCCCGATTCACCCCTCCACTTT. The chain recombines TRBV3-1 (or the pseudogene TRBV3-2) with TRBJ1-6; D remains unclear. The germline gives CDR1 LGHDT, CDR2 YNNKEL (reference sequence). There are 15 residues in the CDR3. V gave up 1 base and J gave up 8 bases, with 12 bases separating them.

The J gene is TRBJ1-1, the V gene TRBV6-6, with 7 bases lining up with TRBD1. In germline, CDR1 is MNHNY, CDR2 SVGAGI (reference sequence). The CDR3 covers 19 residues. Trimming took 6 bases from V and 5 from J; bases not matched to a gene: 24. The DNA of the CDR3 is TGTGCCAGCAGCTTATGGGGGACAGTCGGGAGGGAAGGGGCTACTGAAGCTTTCTTT. This sequence encodes CASSLWGTVGREGATEAFF.

This chain connects TRBV12-3 or TRBV12-4 to TRBJ2-5, with D possibly being TRBD2 (6 bases). The V gene lost 8 bases and the J gene lost 4 bases, with 14 bases spanning the gap. This CDR3 has 13 amino acids. In nucleotides, the CDR3 is TGTGCCAGCGTCCCGGGAGTTGGAGAGACCCAGTACTTC. Residues: CASVPGVGETQYF.

V usage is TRBV5-6 and J usage is TRBJ2-6, with 9 bases fitting TRBD1. The CDR3 has 19 amino acids. Trimming at V came to 0 bases and at J to 0 bases, leaving 7 bases not matched to a gene. CDR1 and CDR2 (germline): SGHDT, YYEEEE. In DNA form, the CDR3 reads TGTGCCAGCAGCTTGGCGGGGACAGGGATCACCTCTGGGGCCAACGTCCTGACTTTC. Protein product: CASSLAGTGITSGANVLTF.

The chain uses TRBV19 and TRBJ1-6; D possibly corresponds to TRBD1 (5 bases). Germline CDR1 reads LNHDA; CDR2 reads SQIVND (reference sequence). The CDR3 covers 15 residues. The V gene lost 6 bases and the J gene lost 0 bases, with 9 bases spanning the gap. The CDR3 sequence is CASRRQSSYNSPLHF. The CDR3 region has the DNA TGTGCCAGTAGAAGACAGAGCTCCTATAATTCACCCCTCCACTTT.

This clone was seen only a few times. The chain links TRBV7-8 to TRBJ1-1, with TRBD1 identical over 7 bases. This CDR3 has 14 amino acids. V dropped 4 bases and J dropped 4; count of bases not matched to a gene: 6. Germline-derived CDR1 and CDR2 are SGHVS and FQNEAQ. The CDR3 loop is CASSSAGGTTEAFF. The CDR3 bases are TGTGCCAGCAGCTCCGCAGGGGGGACCACTGAAGCTTTCTTT.

V usage is TRBV29-1 and J usage is TRBJ1-1, with D hard to call. Germline assignment: CDR1 SQVTM and CDR2 ANQGSEA. This CDR3 is built from 11 residues. Trimming removed 5 bases at V and 4 bases at J, with 8 bases between. The CDR3 DNA sequence: TGCAGCGTTCATCGGAGCACTGAAGCTTTCTTT. It is translated as CSVHRSTEAFF. Combining the CDR3 with reference TRBV29-1 and TRBJ1-1 gives the whole variable domain SAVISQKPSRDICQRGTSLTIQCQVDSQVTMMFWYRQQPGQSLTLIATANQGSEATYESGFVIDKFPISRPNLTFSTLTVSNMSPEDSSIYLCSVHRSTEAFFGQGTRLTVV.

The chain links TRBV5-1 to TRBJ2-5; the D gene is possibly TRBD1 (6 bases). V lost 0 bases to trimming and J lost 5 bases, with 14 bases between them. CDR3 size: 15 residues. Germline V gene sequence: CDR1 SGHRS, CDR2 YFSETQ. CDR3 DNA sequence: TGCGCCAGCAGCTTGGGCCAGGGACAAAGTGAGACCCAGTACTTC. Its protein product is CASSLGQGQSETQYF.

The chain is built from TRBV4-1 and TRBJ1-3, with 9 bases fitting TRBD1. The CDR3 totals 17 residues. CDR1 is MGHRA and CDR2 is YSYEKL in the germline V gene. Losses at the gene ends were 4 bases for V and 1 base for J; bases not matched to a gene: 8. The CDR3 spells CASSPVSGTGSGNTIYF. CDR3 nucleotides: TGCGCCAGCAGCCCAGTTTCCGGGACAGGGTCTGGAAACACCATATATTTT.

J is TRBJ2-1 and V is TRBV7-2, with D perhaps matching TRBD2 (6 bases). CDR1 and CDR2 from the germline V gene are SGHTA and FQGNSA. V was shortened by 3 bases and J by 0 bases, with 9 bases between the two germline ends. The CDR3 runs to 15 residues. The CDR3 here is CASSFYGGSYNEQFF. The CDR3 bases are TGTGCCAGCAGCTTTTACGGGGGCTCCTACAATGAGCAGTTCTTC. The full variable domain, rest sourced from reference TRBV7-2 and TRBJ2-1, is GAGVSQSPSNKVTEKGKDVELRCDPISGHTALYWYRQSLGQGLEFLIYFQGNSAPDKSGLPSDRFSAERTGGSVSTLTIQRTQQEDSAVYLCASSFYGGSYNEQFFGPGTRLTVL.

V gene TRBV19 combines with J gene TRBJ1-2, with unresolved D. This CDR3 spans 14 amino acids. Germline V gives CDR1 LNHDA, CDR2 SQIVND (reference sequence). Trimming cost V 6 bases and J 3 bases, with 14 bases left between them. This chain's CDR3 is CASSPTEGYYGYTF. The CDR3 region has the DNA TGTGCCAGTAGCCCAACGGAGGGATACTATGGCTACACCTTC.

The V call is TRBV7-9, the J call TRBJ2-2; D gene ambiguous. The CDR3 is 14 residues long. With 2 bases removed from V and 1 base from J, the gap between germline ends came to 5 bases. Germline CDR1 reads SEHNR; CDR2 reads FQNEAQ (reference sequence). The CDR3 spells CASSLFMNTGELFF. The CDR3 DNA follows: TGTGCCAGCAGCTTATTCATGAACACCGGGGAGCTGTTTTTT.

This sequence joins TRBV7-8 and TRBJ2-1, with 10 bases that match TRBD2. The CDR3 is made up of 19 amino acids. The V gene end was trimmed by 3 bases and the J gene end by 0 bases; junction bases not matched to a gene: 11. CDR1 and CDR2 from the germline V gene are SGHVS and FQNEAQ. The CDR3 DNA follows: TGTGCCAGCAGCTTGGGACTAGCGTGGAAGAAGGTCTCCTACAATGAGCAGTTCTTC. Translated, it gives CASSLGLAWKKVSYNEQFF.

This chain joins TRBV15 and TRBJ1-4, with D maybe TRBD1 (6 bases). The germline V gene has CDR1 LNHNV and CDR2 YYDKDF (reference sequence). The CDR3 covers 13 residues. Trimming removed 5 bases at V and 8 bases at J, with 12 bases between. This CDR3 is CATSEQGSEKLFF. The DNA for the CDR3 is TGTGCCACCAGCGAACAGGGTTCCGAAAAACTGTTTTTT.

The J gene is TRBJ2-7, the V gene TRBV5-1; D might be TRBD2 (5 bases). The CDR3 has 14 residues. The V gene's germline CDR1 is SGHRS and CDR2 YFSETQ. Trimming pared 5 bases from V and 2 bases from J, leaving 14 bases between. The CDR3, as DNA: TGCGCCAGCAGAACTACGGGGTCGACCTACGAGCAGTACTTC. Its protein is CASRTTGSTYEQYF. Full variable domain (outside the CDR3, taken from reference TRBV5-1 and TRBJ2-7): KAGVTQTPRYLIKTRGQQVTLSCSPISGHRSVSWYQQTPGQGLQFLFEYFSETQRNKGNFPGRFSGRQFSNSRSEMNVSTLELGDSALYLCASRTTGSTYEQYFGPGTRLTVT.

The chain employs TRBV10-3 and TRBJ2-2, with TRBD2 matching over 8 bases. V shed 9 bases, J shed 4 bases, and the junction held 10 bases outside the gene matches. The length of the CDR3 is 15 residues. Germline V gives CDR1 ENHRY, CDR2 SYGVKD. The CDR3 coding sequence is TGTGCCATGACCCGGGGGGGGCCGGGCACCGGGGAGCTGTTTTTT. The encoded protein is CAMTRGGPGTGELFF.

In this sample, this clone turned up once. The V call is TRBV5-1, the J call TRBJ2-7; D is ambiguous. In germline, CDR1 is SGHRS, CDR2 YFSETQ. The CDR3 length is 13 residues. V shed 1 base and J shed 5 bases, with 10 bases lying between them. The CDR3 spells CASSLLQTNEQYF. The CDR3 nucleotides are TGCGCCAGCAGCTTGTTACAGACCAACGAGCAGTACTTC.

The DNA of the CDR3 is TGTGCCAGCAGCCAACCACAGGGCTCCTACAATGAGCAGTTCTTC. The encoded protein is CASSQPQGSYNEQFF. The chain links TRBV3-1 (or the pseudogene TRBV3-2) to TRBJ2-1, with D possibly matching TRBD1 (6 bases). The V gene lost 2 bases and the J gene lost 0 bases, with 8 bases spanning the gap. The length of the CDR3 is 15 residues. Germline V lookup: CDR1 LGHDT, CDR2 YNNKEL (reference sequence).

The chain combines TRBV4-3 with TRBJ1-2, with D uncertain. The CDR3 has 15 residues. V gave up 0 bases and J gave up 2 bases, with 10 bases separating them. Germline CDR1 and CDR2: LGHNA and YSLEER. CDR3 region: CASSQDPGRNYGYTF. CDR3 coding DNA: TGCGCCAGCAGCCAAGACCCAGGCCGGAACTATGGCTACACCTTC.

The chain combines TRBV7-9 with TRBJ2-3; 9 positions match TRBD1. There are 17 residues in the CDR3. The V segment lost 5 bases and the J segment 1 base; nucleotides outside the gene matches: 10. Germline assignment: CDR1 SEHNR and CDR2 FQNEAQ (reference sequence). CDR3 DNA sequence: TGTGCCAGCAGCGCCCACAGGGGGCTTCTGGGCACAGATACGCAGTATTTT. Translation gives CASSAHRGLLGTDTQYF.

The V call is TRBV19, the J call TRBJ1-1; weak D call: TRBD1 (6 bases). CDR3 size: 14 residues. V lost 5 bases to trimming and J lost 0 bases, with 10 bases between them. The V gene's germline CDR1 is LNHDA and CDR2 SQIVND (reference sequence). The DNA of the CDR3 is TGTGCCAGTAGTCTACAGGGAATGAACACTGAAGCTTTCTTT. Translation gives CASSLQGMNTEAFF.

The V gene is TRBV25-1, the J gene TRBJ2-3; 8 nucleotides match TRBD2. Germline V lookup: CDR1 MGHDK, CDR2 SYGVNS. The junction had 2 bases not matched to a gene; V was cut back by 3 bases and J by 0 bases. This CDR3 is built from 15 residues. The CDR3, as DNA: TGTGCCAGCAGTGAGCGGGGGGTGAGCACAGATACGCAGTATTTT. This encodes CASSERGVSTDTQYF.